This T cell receptor (beta chain) was retrieved from a study of CD8 T cells in ankylosing spondylitis (dated by TCRdb to between 2016 and 2019). Concerning the study at large: T cell receptor beta repertoires were profiled in healthy donors and ankylosing spondylitis patients so that disease-linked TCR variants could be found. Peripheral blood samples were taken, and synovial fluid was additionally collected from ankylosing spondylitis patients. The whole study cohort included over 85 healthy donors and over 20 ankylosing spondylitis patients. Results the study describes overall, beyond this receptor: Significant enrichment of the disease-linked clones was reported in matched synovial fluid samples from ankylosing spondylitis patients. Blood from ankylosing spondylitis patients appeared to be characterized by a TCR beta motif composed of 7 to 9 highly homologous amino acid variants. The disease-linked clones showed a CD8+ phenotype and occurred at relatively low frequencies in peripheral blood. Some TCR beta motif variants had previously been reported in synovial fluid and blood of reactive arthritis patients, which suggested common disease-initiation mechanisms.

The run used an Illumina HiSeq 2500. Quantitative 5'-RACE with molecular barcodes was the method used to prepare the TCR beta libraries. In the authors' own workflow: To identify disease-linked TCR variants, a new computational method was used, one built on a probabilistic model of VDJ rearrangement. TCRdb took the public reads, trimmed them with fastp at Q25, ran MiXCR for clone calling and kept in-frame beta chains. Merged by CDR3 protein, the rows form single entries marked with the most common genes and DNA. The V and J calls shown here were made by TCRdb, not taken from the authors' results. The sample table records roughly 400,000 distinct CDR3 sequences; about 22% of these occur just once. Around 17% of the sample lies in the top ten. Clipping removes 1 base from V and 6 bases from J, with 5 as the unmatched junction base count. From its cysteine to its phenylalanine, the CDR3 spans 14 amino acids. Kept here is only the CDR3 DNA, which spans 42 bases and is read in frame from base 1. The germline V gene (reference sequence) sets CDR1 to DFQATT and CDR2 to SNEGSKA.

With respect to this clonotype: The antigen it binds to is not known. Base qualities were left out, and no much larger clone turns up one base away.

The material sequenced was blood, either unsorted or a sorted T cell fraction (not recorded which). The receptor was isolated from a male donor with ankylosing spondylitis. The chain couples TRBV20-1 to TRBJ2-1; the central 8 bases match TRBD2. Here the CDR3 is given as CSARAPSGSNEQFF. The DNA sequence follows: TGCAGTGCTAGAGCCCCTAGCGGGTCCAATGAGCAGTTCTTC.